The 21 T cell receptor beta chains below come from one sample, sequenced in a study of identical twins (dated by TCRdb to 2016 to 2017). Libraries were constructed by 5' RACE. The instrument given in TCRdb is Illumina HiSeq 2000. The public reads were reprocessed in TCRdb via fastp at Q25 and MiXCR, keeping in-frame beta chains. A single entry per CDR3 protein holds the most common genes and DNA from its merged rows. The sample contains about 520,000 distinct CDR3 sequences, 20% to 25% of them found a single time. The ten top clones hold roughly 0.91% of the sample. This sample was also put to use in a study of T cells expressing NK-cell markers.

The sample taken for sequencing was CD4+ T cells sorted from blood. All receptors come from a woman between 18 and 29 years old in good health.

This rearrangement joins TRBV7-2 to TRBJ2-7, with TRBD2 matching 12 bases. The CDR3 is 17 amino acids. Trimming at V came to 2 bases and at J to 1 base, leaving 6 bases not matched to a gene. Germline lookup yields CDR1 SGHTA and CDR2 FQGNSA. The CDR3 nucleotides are TGTGCCAGCAGCTTACCGGTGACTAGCGGGAGTTCCTACGAGCAGTACTTC. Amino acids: CASSLPVTSGSSYEQYF.

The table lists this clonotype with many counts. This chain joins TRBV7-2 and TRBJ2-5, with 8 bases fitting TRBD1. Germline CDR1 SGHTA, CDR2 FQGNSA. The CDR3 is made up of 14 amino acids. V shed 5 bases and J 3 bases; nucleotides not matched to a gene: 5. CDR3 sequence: CASSPNRGKETQYF. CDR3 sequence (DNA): TGTGCCAGCAGCCCGAACAGGGGGAAAGAGACCCAGTACTTC.

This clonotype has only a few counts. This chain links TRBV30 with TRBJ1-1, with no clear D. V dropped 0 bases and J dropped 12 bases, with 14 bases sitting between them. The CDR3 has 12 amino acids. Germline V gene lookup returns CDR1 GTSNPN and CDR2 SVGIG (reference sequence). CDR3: CAWSVRAGETFF. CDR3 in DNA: TGTGCCTGGAGTGTCCGGGCAGGCGAAACTTTCTTT.

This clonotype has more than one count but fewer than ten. The chain's CDR3 is CASTRVRDTGELFF. In DNA, the CDR3 is TGTGCCAGCACCCGCGTGAGGGACACCGGGGAGCTGTTTTTT. The J gene is TRBJ2-2, the V gene TRBV7-9, with TRBD2 as a possible D gene (5 bases). This CDR3 region has 14 residues. The V end lost 7 bases, the J end lost 3 bases, and 12 bases lay between the germline ends. The germline gives CDR1 SEHNR, CDR2 FQNEAQ (reference sequence).

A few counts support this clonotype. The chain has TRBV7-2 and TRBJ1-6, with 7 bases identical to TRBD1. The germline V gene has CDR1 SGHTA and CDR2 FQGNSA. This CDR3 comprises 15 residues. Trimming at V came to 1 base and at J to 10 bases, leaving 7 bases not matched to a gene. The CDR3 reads CASSLGGTVESPLHF. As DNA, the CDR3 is TGTGCCAGCAGCTTAGGGGGGACAGTCGAGTCACCCCTCCACTTT.

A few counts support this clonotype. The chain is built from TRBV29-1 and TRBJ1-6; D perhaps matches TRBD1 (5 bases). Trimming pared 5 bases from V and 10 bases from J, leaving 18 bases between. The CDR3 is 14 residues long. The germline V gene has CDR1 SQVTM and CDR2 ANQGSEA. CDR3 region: CSVRWGTVDSPLHF. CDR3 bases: TGCAGCGTTCGGTGGGGGACGGTAGACTCACCCCTCCACTTT.

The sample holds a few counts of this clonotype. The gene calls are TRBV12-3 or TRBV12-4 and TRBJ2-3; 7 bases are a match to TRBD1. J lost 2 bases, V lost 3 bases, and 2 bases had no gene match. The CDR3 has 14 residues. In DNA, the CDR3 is TGTGCCAGCAGTTTTGACAGGGCCACAGATACGCAGTATTTT. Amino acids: CASSFDRATDTQYF.

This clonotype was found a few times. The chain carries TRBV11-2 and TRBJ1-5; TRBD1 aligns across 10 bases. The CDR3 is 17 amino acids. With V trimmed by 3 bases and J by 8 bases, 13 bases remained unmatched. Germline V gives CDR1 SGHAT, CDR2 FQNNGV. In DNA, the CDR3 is TGTGCCAGCAGCTTTTACGATCACCGGGACAGGGGTAAGCCCCAGCATTTT. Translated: CASSFYDHRDRGKPQHF. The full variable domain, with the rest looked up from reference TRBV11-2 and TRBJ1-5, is EAGVAQSPRYKIIEKRQSVAFWCNPISGHATLYWYQQILGQGPKLLIQFQNNGVVDDSQLPKDRFSAERLKGVDSTLKIQPAKLEDSAVYLCASSFYDHRDRGKPQHFGDGTRLSIL.

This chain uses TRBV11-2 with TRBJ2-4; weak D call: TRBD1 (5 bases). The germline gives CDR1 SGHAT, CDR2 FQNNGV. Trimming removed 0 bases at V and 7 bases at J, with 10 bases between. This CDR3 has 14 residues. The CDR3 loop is CASSLDRRVNIQYF. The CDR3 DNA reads TGTGCCAGCAGCTTAGATCGCAGGGTGAACATTCAGTACTTC.

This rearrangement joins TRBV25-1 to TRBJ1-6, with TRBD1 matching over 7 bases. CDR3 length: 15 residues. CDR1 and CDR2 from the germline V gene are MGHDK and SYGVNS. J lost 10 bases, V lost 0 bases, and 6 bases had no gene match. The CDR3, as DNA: TGTGCCAGCAGTGAATATGACAGGGAGGGCTCACCCCTCCACTTT. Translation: CASSEYDREGSPLHF.

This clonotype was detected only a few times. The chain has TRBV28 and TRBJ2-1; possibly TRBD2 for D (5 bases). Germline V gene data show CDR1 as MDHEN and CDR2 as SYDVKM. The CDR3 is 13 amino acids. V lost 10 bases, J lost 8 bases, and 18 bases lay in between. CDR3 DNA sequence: TGTGCCACCAACCTAGCTCTCGGCGATGAGCAGTTCTTC. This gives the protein CATNLALGDEQFF.

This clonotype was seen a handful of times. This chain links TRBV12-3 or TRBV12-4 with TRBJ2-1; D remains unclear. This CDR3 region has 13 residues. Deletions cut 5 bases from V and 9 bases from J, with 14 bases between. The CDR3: CASSLEVTIEQFF. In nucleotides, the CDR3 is TGTGCCAGCAGTCTCGAGGTAACGATTGAGCAGTTCTTC.

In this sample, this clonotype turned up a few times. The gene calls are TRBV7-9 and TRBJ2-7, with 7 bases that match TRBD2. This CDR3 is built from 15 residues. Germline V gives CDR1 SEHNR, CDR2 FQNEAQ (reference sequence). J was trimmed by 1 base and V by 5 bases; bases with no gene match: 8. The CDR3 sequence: CASSTSRAGSYEQYF. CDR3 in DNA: TGTGCCAGCAGCACATCTCGAGCGGGGTCCTACGAGCAGTACTTC.

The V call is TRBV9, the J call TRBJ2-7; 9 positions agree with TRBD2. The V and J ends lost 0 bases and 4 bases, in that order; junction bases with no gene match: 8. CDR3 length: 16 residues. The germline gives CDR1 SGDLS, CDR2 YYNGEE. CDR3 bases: TGTGCCAGCAGCGTAGGTCCCAGCGGGGGGCGTTACGAGCAGTACTTC. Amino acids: CASSVGPSGGRYEQYF. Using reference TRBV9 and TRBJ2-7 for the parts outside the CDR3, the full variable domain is DSGVTQTPKHLITATGQRVTLRCSPRSGDLSVYWYQQSLDQGLQFLIQYYNGEERAKGNILERFSAQQFPDLHSELNLSSLELGDSALYFCASSVGPSGGRYEQYFGPGTRLTVT.

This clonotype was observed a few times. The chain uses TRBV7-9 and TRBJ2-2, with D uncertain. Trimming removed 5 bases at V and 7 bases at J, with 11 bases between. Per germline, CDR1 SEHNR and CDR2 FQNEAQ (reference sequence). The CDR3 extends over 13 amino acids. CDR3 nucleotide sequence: TGTGCCAGCAGCCTTTATGTTGGCGGGGAGCTGTTTTTT. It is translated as CASSLYVGGELFF.

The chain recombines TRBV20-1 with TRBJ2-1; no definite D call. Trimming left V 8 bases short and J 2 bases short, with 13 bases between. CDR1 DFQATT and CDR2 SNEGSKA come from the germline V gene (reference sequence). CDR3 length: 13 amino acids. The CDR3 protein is CSTQAETYNEQFF. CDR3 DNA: TGCAGTACCCAGGCGGAAACCTACAATGAGCAGTTCTTC.

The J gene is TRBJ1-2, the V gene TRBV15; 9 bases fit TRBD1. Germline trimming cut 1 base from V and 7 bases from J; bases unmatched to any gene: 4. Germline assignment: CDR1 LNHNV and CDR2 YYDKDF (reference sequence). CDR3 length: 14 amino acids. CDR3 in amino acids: CATSRGTGDFGYTF. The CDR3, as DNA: TGTGCCACCAGCAGAGGGACAGGGGATTTTGGCTACACCTTC.

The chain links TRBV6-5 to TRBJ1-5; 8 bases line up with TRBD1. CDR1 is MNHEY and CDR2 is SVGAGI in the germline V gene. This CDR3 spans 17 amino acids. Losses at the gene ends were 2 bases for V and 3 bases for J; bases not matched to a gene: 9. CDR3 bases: TGTGCCAGCAGTTACGGCAGACAGGGGACTGACAATCAGCCCCAGCATTTT. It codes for CASSYGRQGTDNQPQHF.

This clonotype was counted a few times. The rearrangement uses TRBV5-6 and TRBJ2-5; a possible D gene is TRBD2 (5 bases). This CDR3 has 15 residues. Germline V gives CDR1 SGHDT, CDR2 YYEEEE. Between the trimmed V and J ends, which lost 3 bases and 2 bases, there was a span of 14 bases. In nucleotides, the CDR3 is TGTGCCAGCAGCTCGAGCCCTAAGCGGCAAGAGACCCAGTACTTC. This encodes CASSSSPKRQETQYF.

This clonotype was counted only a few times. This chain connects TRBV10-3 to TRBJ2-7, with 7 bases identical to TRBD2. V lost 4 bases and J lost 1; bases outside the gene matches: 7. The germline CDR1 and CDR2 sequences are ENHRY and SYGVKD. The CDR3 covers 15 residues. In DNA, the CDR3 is TGTGCCATCAGTGGGTCGGCGGGAGTTTCCTACGAGCAGTACTTC. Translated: CAISGSAGVSYEQYF.

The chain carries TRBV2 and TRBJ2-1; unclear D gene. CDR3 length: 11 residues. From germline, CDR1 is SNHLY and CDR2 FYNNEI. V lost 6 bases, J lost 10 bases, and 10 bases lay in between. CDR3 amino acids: CASRALGEQFF. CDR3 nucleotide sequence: TGTGCCAGCAGGGCCCTCGGGGAGCAGTTCTTC.